The next 17 T cell receptor beta chains were all read from a single sample in a study of CD8+ T cells in alopecia areata. cDNA serving as the sequencing template came from extracted, reverse transcribed RNA. Sequenced by immunoSEQ multiplex PCR; TCRdb stores in-frame clones only, minus some. The sample contains around 150,000 clones, about two thirds of which appear only once. Treatment: oral pan-JAK inhibitor, 5-10 mg twice daily. The sequenced sample was CD4+ T cells sorted from blood, obtained at week 4, from a patient treated with tofacitinib. These receptors were taken from a human donor with alopecia areata.

This chain connects TRBV6-5 to TRBJ2-5; TRBD2 might be the D (5 bases). V was pared by 0 bases and J by 4 bases, with 15 bases between. CDR3 length equals 16 residues. Germline lookup yields CDR1 MNHEY and CDR2 SVGAGI. The CDR3 DNA reads TGTGCCAGCAGTTACTCATCGGCAGCCGGGGTAGAGACCCAGTACTTC. Translation: CASSYSSAAGVETQYF.

V and J are TRBV29-1 and TRBJ1-4; 7 bases align to TRBD1. The germline gives CDR1 SQVTM, CDR2 ANQGSEA. V shed 7 bases, J shed 5 bases, and the junction held 4 bases outside the gene matches. CDR3 length: 12 residues. CDR3 sequence reads: CSARDRNEKLFF. CDR3 nucleotides: TGCAGCGCCCGGGACAGAAATGAAAAACTGTTTTTT.

This chain links TRBV30 with TRBJ1-2; D is undetermined. The CDR3 consists of 11 residues. Trimming took 5 bases from V and 4 from J, leaving 8 bases between them. The germline CDR1 and CDR2 sequences are GTSNPN and SVGIG (reference sequence). CDR3 DNA: TGTGCCTGGGTGCTAGGCTATGGCTACACCTTC. It codes for CAWVLGYGYTF. The full variable domain, with the rest looked up from reference TRBV30 and TRBJ1-2, is SQTIHQWPATLVQPVGSPLSLECTVEGTSNPNLYWYRQAAGRGLQLLFYSVGIGQISSEVPQNLSASRPQDRQFILSSKKLLLSDSGFYLCAWVLGYGYTFGSGTRLTVV.

This chain connects TRBV30 to TRBJ1-6; a possible D gene is TRBD1 (6 bases). V gave up 0 bases and J gave up 3 bases, with 9 bases separating them. The CDR3 length is 15 residues. Per the germline V gene, CDR1 is GTSNPN and CDR2 is SVGIG (reference sequence). The CDR3 sequence is CAWSVQGHYNSPLHF. CDR3 coding DNA: TGTGCCTGGAGTGTACAGGGCCACTATAATTCACCCCTCCACTTT.

V and J are TRBV30 and TRBJ1-5; D not certain. Germline CDR1 reads GTSNPN; CDR2 reads SVGIG (reference sequence). V was trimmed by 1 base and J by 3 bases, leaving 7 bases between them. This CDR3 has 13 residues. The CDR3 is CAWSEVDNQPQHF. CDR3 bases: TGTGCCTGGAGTGAGGTAGACAATCAGCCCCAGCATTTT.

The chain joins TRBV5-6 to TRBJ2-7; no definite D call. CDR3 size: 14 residues. Deletions cut 3 bases from V and 1 base from J, with 11 bases between. The germline V gene encodes CDR1 SGHDT and CDR2 YYEEEE. CDR3 sequence reads: CASSSRPDSYEQYF. Written as DNA, the CDR3 is TGTGCCAGCAGCTCCCGACCGGATTCCTACGAGCAGTACTTC.

This clone was observed a handful of times. J is TRBJ1-2 and V is TRBV11-1; D is ambiguous. There are 12 residues in the CDR3. V lost 5 bases, J lost 5 bases, and 9 bases lay in between. The germline CDR1 and CDR2 sequences are SGHAT and FQDESV (reference sequence). This CDR3 reads CASSVTGYGYTF. The CDR3 DNA reads TGTGCCAGCAGCGTTACGGGATATGGCTACACCTTC.

J is TRBJ2-7 and V is TRBV6-1, with a tentative D call TRBD2 (5 bases). V gave up 2 bases and J gave up 2 bases, with 10 bases separating them. Germline V gene data show CDR1 as MNHNS and CDR2 as SASEGT. This CDR3 has 14 residues. Written as DNA, the CDR3 is TGTGCCAGCAGTGAACCTTGGGAGACCTACGAGCAGTACTTC. This sequence encodes CASSEPWETYEQYF.

This clone was seen only a few times. This chain joins TRBV29-1 and TRBJ2-3; D possibly corresponds to TRBD2 (6 bases). CDR3 size: 12 residues. Germline CDR1 reads SQVTM; CDR2 reads ANQGSEA. Trimming left V 7 bases short and J 6 bases short, with 14 bases between. The CDR3 region is CSATSPPDTQYF. CDR3 nucleotide sequence: TGCAGCGCGACTAGTCCCCCCGATACGCAGTATTTT.

This clone was found a few times. The chain recombines TRBV2 with TRBJ2-5, with 8 bases identical to TRBD2. Germline V gene sequence: CDR1 SNHLY, CDR2 FYNNEI. Germline trimming cut 6 bases from V and 4 bases from J; bases unmatched to any gene: 10. The CDR3 is made up of 15 amino acids. The CDR3 DNA reads as TGTGCCAGCAGCGCGGGCCCGGGAGGGGGAGAGACCCAGTACTTC. Residues: CASSAGPGGGETQYF.

The chain combines TRBV6-5 with TRBJ2-3; perhaps TRBD1 as D (6 bases). V lost 0 bases, J lost 2 bases, and 12 bases lay in between. This CDR3 spans 16 amino acids. CDR1 and CDR2 (germline): MNHEY, SVGAGI. CDR3: CASSYSWTADTDTQYF. The DNA for the CDR3 is TGTGCCAGCAGTTACTCGTGGACAGCGGACACAGATACGCAGTATTTT.

This chain's CDR3 is CASSPRGPSSGANVLTF. The CDR3 nucleotides are TGTGCCAGCTCACCACGAGGACCGAGCTCTGGGGCCAACGTCCTGACTTTC. The chain is built from TRBV18 and TRBJ2-6; D uncertain. Germline V lookup: CDR1 KGHSH, CDR2 LQKENI. The length of the CDR3 is 17 residues. The V gene lost 1 base and the J gene lost 0 bases, with 10 bases spanning the gap.

The V call is TRBV30, the J call TRBJ1-5; D gene unclear. This CDR3 region has 13 residues. From germline, CDR1 is GTSNPN and CDR2 SVGIG (reference sequence). V was pared by 0 bases and J by 3 bases, with 6 bases between. The CDR3 protein is CAWSVNDNQPQHF. For the CDR3, the DNA is TGTGCCTGGAGTGTCAATGACAATCAGCCCCAGCATTTT.

This chain joins TRBV30 and TRBJ1-1; the D gene is possibly TRBD1 (6 bases). Deletions cut 0 bases from V and 5 bases from J, with 13 bases between. The CDR3 extends over 14 amino acids. Germline loops: CDR1 GTSNPN, CDR2 SVGIG (reference sequence). The DNA of the CDR3 is TGTGCCTGGAGTGTATCTACAGGGCGAACTGAAGCTTTCTTT. As protein: CAWSVSTGRTEAFF.

The chain couples TRBV15 to TRBJ1-6; no reliable D call. Trimming pared 1 base from V and 7 bases from J, leaving 14 bases between. This CDR3 region has 16 residues. Germline-derived CDR1 and CDR2 are LNHNV and YYDKDF (reference sequence). Written as DNA, the CDR3 is TGTGCCACCAGCAGAGCCTCCGGACTCGGGAATTCACCCCTCCACTTT. Translated: CATSRASGLGNSPLHF.

This clone was observed a few times. This rearrangement joins TRBV6-6 to TRBJ2-5; D is unresolved. V gave up 0 bases and J gave up 2 bases, with 10 bases separating them. Germline CDR1 reads MNHNY; CDR2 reads SVGAGI (reference sequence). CDR3 length: 15 amino acids. This chain's CDR3 is CASSYSTQRQETQYF. The CDR3 DNA reads TGTGCCAGCAGTTACTCGACGCAGCGACAAGAGACCCAGTACTTC.

The CDR3 sequence: CASSSGPSGELFF. CDR3 nucleotides: TGCGCCAGCAGCTCCGGACCGTCCGGGGAGCTGTTTTTT. The rearrangement links TRBV5-1 to TRBJ2-2; the D is unclear. The V end lost 3 bases, the J end lost 6 bases, and 9 bases lay between the germline ends. CDR1 SGHRS and CDR2 YFSETQ come from the germline V gene. The CDR3 totals 13 residues.